The 5 T cell receptor beta chains in this list originate from one sample, sequenced in a study of CD8 T cells in ankylosing spondylitis. In TCRdb, the 5' RACE reads were re-called with MiXCR into one record per CDR3 protein. The table records around 340,000 distinct CDR3 sequences, about 14% of them present only once. Sequences were obtained from blood, either unsorted or a sorted T cell fraction (not recorded which). The source is a male donor with ankylosing spondylitis or in good health (not recorded which).

The chain joins TRBV10-3 to TRBJ2-1; 10 bases fit TRBD2. Germline lookup yields CDR1 ENHRY and CDR2 SYGVKD. Germline trimming cut 6 bases from V and 1 base from J; bases unmatched to any gene: 6. This CDR3 has 16 amino acids. CDR3 residues: CAISPAAGGSYNEQFF. DNA for the CDR3: TGTGCCATCAGCCCAGCAGCGGGAGGGTCCTACAATGAGCAGTTCTTC.

CDR3 sequence reads: CAIFDGYAYTQYF. CDR3 DNA: TGTGCCATTTTTGACGGGTATGCGTATACGCAGTATTTT. V and J are TRBV10-3 and TRBJ2-3; no definite D call. The CDR3 is made up of 13 amino acids. V was trimmed by 9 bases and J by 7 bases, leaving 17 bases between them. Germline assignment: CDR1 ENHRY and CDR2 SYGVKD.

This clonotype has a handful of counts. The V and J genes are TRBV15 and TRBJ2-7; D is unclear. The CDR3 spans 16 residues. The ends were cut back, 0 bases at V and 0 bases at J, with 12 bases in the middle. The germline V gene encodes CDR1 LNHNV and CDR2 YYDKDF (reference sequence). The CDR3 DNA reads TGTGCCACCAGCAGAGATCGGGCACTGTCCTCCTACGAGCAGTACTTC. This translates into CATSRDRALSSYEQYF.

The V gene is TRBV5-1, the J gene TRBJ1-1; 9 bases are shared with TRBD1. The CDR3 contains 15 residues. Germline V gives CDR1 SGHRS, CDR2 YFSETQ. The V and J ends lost 1 base and 4 bases, in that order; junction bases with no gene match: 5. DNA for the CDR3: TGCGCCAGCAGCTTGACAGGGGGCGCGGCCACTGAAGCTTTCTTT. This translates into CASSLTGGAATEAFF.

This clonotype was seen more than once but under ten times. J is TRBJ2-3 and V is TRBV20-1, with D possibly matching TRBD1 (5 bases). Germline V gene sequence: CDR1 DFQATT, CDR2 SNEGSKA (reference sequence). V lost 5 bases, J lost 4 bases, and 10 bases lay in between. The CDR3 runs 12 residues. The chain's CDR3 is CSAGQGSDTQYF. In DNA, the CDR3 is TGCAGTGCTGGGCAGGGCTCAGATACGCAGTATTTT.